These T cell receptor beta chains were read from a single sample in a study of blood T cell repertoires in COVID-19. Generated by immunoSEQ multiplex PCR, the TCRdb table keeps only in-frame clones and is missing some. The sample consists of some 33,000 clones, around 87% of them appearing once. Sequencing was carried out using peripheral blood. These receptors were collected from a man aged 55 to 70 with acute or convalescent COVID-19. Each CDR3 is given with its conserved first and last residue. D genes are given only for firm matches. Size tells how often a clone was seen (once, few, many) or the class of an expanded clone, and some rows leave it out.

V	J	size	D	DNA	CDR3
TRBV4-2	TRBJ2-3	-	TRBD2	TGTGCCAGCAGCCAAGACGGACTAGCGGGGAGCACAGATACGCAGTATTTT	CASSQDGLAGSTDTQYF
TRBV6-6	TRBJ1-1	-	-	TGTGCCAGCAGTTCCATGAACACTGAAGCTTTCTTT	CASSSMNTEAFF
TRBV10-1	TRBJ2-3	-	-	TGCGCCAGCAGTGGGGGCGCCCGCACAGATACGCAGTATTTT	CASSGGARTDTQYF
TRBV28	TRBJ2-5	-	-	TGTGCCAGCAGTCCGGACAGAGGAGAGACCCAGTACTTC	CASSPDRGETQYF
TRBV7-9	TRBJ2-1	-	TRBD2	TGTGCCAGCAGCTTAGAGGGGACTAGCCATGAGCAGTTCTTC	CASSLEGTSHEQFF
TRBV19	TRBJ2-1	-	-	TGTGCCAGTAGTATAAGTAGCCGTCGCGCCTACAATGAGCAGTTCTTC	CASSISSRRAYNEQFF
TRBV24-1	TRBJ1-1	-	-	TGTGCCACCAGTGACCCGGGGGGCACGGAAGCTTTCTTT	CATSDPGGTEAFF
TRBV3-1/TRBV3-2	TRBJ2-1	-	TRBD2	TGTGCCAGCAGCCAGCTAACTAGCGGAGCCTACAATGAGCAGTTCTTC	CASSQLTSGAYNEQFF
TRBV29-1	TRBJ2-5	-	TRBD2	TGCAGCGTTCGACTAGCGGGAGGCCAAGAGACCCAGTACTTC	CSVRLAGGQETQYF
TRBV6-5	TRBJ1-5	-	-	TGTGCCACGCGGGATCGTAAGCTTGGTCAGCCCCAGCATTTT	CATRDRKLGQPQHF
TRBV7-9	TRBJ2-3	-	TRBD2	TGTGCCAGCAGCCTCGGGACTAGCGGACCTAGCACAGATACGCAGTATTTT	CASSLGTSGPSTDTQYF
TRBV12-5	TRBJ2-1	once	TRBD2	TGTGCTAGTGGTTCCCTTGCCGGGACTAGAGCCCGTAATGAGCAGTTCTTC	CASGSLAGTRARNEQFF
TRBV6-5	TRBJ1-3	-	TRBD1	TGTGCCAGCCAGATCGGACAGGGCTCTGGAAACACCATATATTTT	CASQIGQGSGNTIYF
TRBV27	TRBJ1-2	-	-	TGTGCCAGCAGCGACTTAGGGGGACCAGCTGGCTACACCTTC	CASSDLGGPAGYTF
TRBV5-1	TRBJ2-1	-	-	TGCGCCAGCAGGGGGCAGGAAAGCTCCTACAATGAGCAGTTCTTC	CASRGQESSYNEQFF
TRBV5-4	TRBJ2-3	-	-	TGTGCCAGCAGGGAGGGCGGGGCGACAGATACGCAGTATTTT	CASREGGATDTQYF
TRBV6-5	TRBJ2-3	-	TRBD2	TGTGCCAGCAGTTACGCGGGAGGGCCTCTTGGAGATACGCAGTATTTT	CASSYAGGPLGDTQYF
TRBV7-8	TRBJ2-2	-	TRBD2	TGTGCCAGCAGCTTATGGACTAGCGGTCCTGGGAACACCGGGGAGCTGTTTTTT	CASSLWTSGPGNTGELFF
TRBV29-1	TRBJ1-5	-	-	TGCAGCGTTGCGGGCGGGTCAGATCAGCCCCAGCATTTT	CSVAGGSDQPQHF
TRBV7-9	TRBJ2-3	-	-	TGTGCCAGCAGCCAACACACAGATACGCAGTATTTT	CASSQHTDTQYF